This TCR beta chain comes out of a study of T cell responses to AZD1222 COVID-19 vaccine. Trimming removed 4 bases from V and 14 bases from J, with 18 bases in between. The CDR3 is 13 residues long. Germline loops: CDR1 SEHNR, CDR2 FQNEAQ (reference sequence). As regards this clone: Its antigen is unknown.

Clones were sequenced by immunoSEQ multiplex PCR, and TCRdb holds only the in-frame ones, with some missing. The sample has under 120,000 clones; 92% are singletons. Study results and limitations: Samples come after the peak T cell response, not at day 14. At baseline, seropositivity was found in only a handful of AZD1222 recipients. Donors were largely white British and mainly female; clonal diversity was possibly underestimated.

The chain couples TRBV7-9 to TRBJ2-1; D remains ambiguous. The source was peripheral blood, collected on day 0 of AZD1222 vaccination. The receptor was derived from an adult in good health. The CDR3 reads CASSSFVIALEFF. DNA of the CDR3: TGTGCCAGCAGCTCCTTCGTCATCGCCCTTGAGTTCTTC.